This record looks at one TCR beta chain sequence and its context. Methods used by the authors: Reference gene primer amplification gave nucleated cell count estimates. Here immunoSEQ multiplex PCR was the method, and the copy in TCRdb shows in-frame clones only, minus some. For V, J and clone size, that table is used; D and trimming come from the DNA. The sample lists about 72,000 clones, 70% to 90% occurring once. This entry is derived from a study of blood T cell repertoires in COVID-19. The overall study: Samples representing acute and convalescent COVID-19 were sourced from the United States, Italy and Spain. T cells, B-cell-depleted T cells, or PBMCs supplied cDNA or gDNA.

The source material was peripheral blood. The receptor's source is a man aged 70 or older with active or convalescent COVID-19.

The CDR3 sequence is CASSQVGLAGLTGELFF. In nucleotides, the CDR3 is TGTGCCAGCAGCCAAGTGGGACTAGCGGGACTCACCGGGGAGCTGTTTTTT. This sequence joins TRBV14 and TRBJ2-2; 13 bases line up with TRBD2. In germline, CDR1 is SGHDN, CDR2 FVKESK. This CDR3 spans 17 amino acids. Losses at the gene ends were 1 base for V and 4 bases for J; bases not matched to a gene: 3. Full variable domain (outside the CDR3, taken from reference TRBV14 and TRBJ2-2): EAGVTQFPSHSVIEKGQTVTLRCDPISGHDNLYWYRRVMGKEIKFLLHFVKESKQDESGMPNNRFLAERTGGTYSTLKVQPAELEDSGVYFCASSQVGLAGLTGELFFGEGSRLTVL.